The clone carrying this TCR beta chain was counted only a few times. Its antigen is unidentified. Both 60 Vbeta primers and 13 Jbeta primers went into the PCR. In the original analysis: Later work found around 85 million unique TCR beta chains, with roughly 11 million shared. Libraries were prepared by immunoSEQ multiplex PCR; TCRdb keeps only in-frame clonotypes and omits some of them. V and J calls and clone size are copied from that table; D and trimming were computed from the DNA. This table holds 150,000 to 200,000 clones, roughly 87% found once. The entry originates in a study of cytomegalovirus exposure and HLA in healthy donors. Per germline, CDR1 SNHLY and CDR2 FYNNEI. There are 15 residues in the CDR3. V lost 8 bases, J lost 4 bases, and 20 bases lay in between. Study-level results: Follow-up analysis later connected one missense variant in DCLRE1C with trimming of TCR beta V- and J-genes.

What was sequenced was PBMCs. This chain uses TRBV2 with TRBJ2-5; D might be TRBD2 (6 bases). The clonotype originates from a man in his fifties or sixties in good health and CMV-seropositive. The CDR3 nucleotides read TGTGCCAGCTGGGACTTGAAAAATCGCCGAGAGACCCAGTACTTC. It encodes CASWDLKNRRETQYF.